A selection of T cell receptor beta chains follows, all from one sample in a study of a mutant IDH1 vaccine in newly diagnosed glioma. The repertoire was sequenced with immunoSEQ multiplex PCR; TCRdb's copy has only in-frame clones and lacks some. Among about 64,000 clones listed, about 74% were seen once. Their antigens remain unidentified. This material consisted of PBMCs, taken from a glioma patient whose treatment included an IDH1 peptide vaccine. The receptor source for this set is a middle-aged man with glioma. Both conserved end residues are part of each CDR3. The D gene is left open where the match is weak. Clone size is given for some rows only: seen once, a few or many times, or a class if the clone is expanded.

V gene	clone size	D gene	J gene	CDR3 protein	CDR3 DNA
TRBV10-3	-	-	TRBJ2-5	CAISESDSQETQYF	TGTGCCATCAGTGAGTCGGACAGCCAAGAGACCCAGTACTTC
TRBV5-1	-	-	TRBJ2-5	CASSLSLGPQETQYF	TGCGCCAGCAGCTTGTCCCTCGGGCCACAAGAGACCCAGTACTTC
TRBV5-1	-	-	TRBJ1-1	CASSLDRNTEAFF	TGCGCCAGCAGCCTCGACAGGAACACTGAAGCTTTCTTT
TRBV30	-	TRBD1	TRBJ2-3	CAGQGIGTDTQYF	TGTGCCGGACAGGGGATCGGCACAGATACGCAGTATTTT
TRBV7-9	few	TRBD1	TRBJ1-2	CASSQYDRGGGYTF	TGTGCCAGCAGCCAATACGACAGGGGAGGGGGCTACACCTTC
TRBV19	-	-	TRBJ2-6	CASSKDGSGANVLTF	TGTGCCAGTAGTAAGGACGGCTCTGGGGCCAACGTCCTGACTTTC
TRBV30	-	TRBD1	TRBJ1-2	CATRGESGGNYGYTF	TGTGCGACCCGGGGGGAGTCAGGGGGAAACTATGGCTACACCTTC
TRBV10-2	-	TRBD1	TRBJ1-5	CASSHRGSGNQPQHF	TGCGCCAGCAGCCACAGGGGTTCGGGCAATCAGCCCCAGCATTTT
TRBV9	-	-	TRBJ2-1	CASSVVGNSYNEQFF	TGTGCCAGCAGCGTAGTTGGTAACTCCTACAATGAGCAGTTCTTC
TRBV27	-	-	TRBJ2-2	CASSWDTGELFF	TGTGCCAGCAGTTGGGACACCGGGGAGCTGTTTTTT
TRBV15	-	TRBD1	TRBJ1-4	CATSARFPGQEKLFF	TGTGCCACCAGCGCCCGTTTCCCGGGACAGGAAAAACTGTTTTTT
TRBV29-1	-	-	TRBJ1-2	CSVLEGFGYTF	TGCAGCGTTCTGGAGGGATTCGGCTACACCTTC
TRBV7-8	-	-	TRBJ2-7	CASSSGAIGYEQYF	TGTGCCAGCAGCTCGGGGGCAATCGGCTACGAGCAGTACTTC
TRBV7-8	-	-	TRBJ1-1	CASSRGRALAPEAFF	TGTGCCAGCAGCAGGGGCCGGGCCCTGGCTCCAGAAGCTTTCTTT
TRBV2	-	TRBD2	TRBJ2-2	CASTRTYAGGHTGELFF	TGTGCCAGCACTAGAACCTACGCGGGGGGGCACACCGGGGAGCTGTTTTTT
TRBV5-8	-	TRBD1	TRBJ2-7	CASSLWGQGGYEQYF	TGTGCCAGCAGCTTGTGGGGACAGGGGGGTTACGAGCAGTACTTC